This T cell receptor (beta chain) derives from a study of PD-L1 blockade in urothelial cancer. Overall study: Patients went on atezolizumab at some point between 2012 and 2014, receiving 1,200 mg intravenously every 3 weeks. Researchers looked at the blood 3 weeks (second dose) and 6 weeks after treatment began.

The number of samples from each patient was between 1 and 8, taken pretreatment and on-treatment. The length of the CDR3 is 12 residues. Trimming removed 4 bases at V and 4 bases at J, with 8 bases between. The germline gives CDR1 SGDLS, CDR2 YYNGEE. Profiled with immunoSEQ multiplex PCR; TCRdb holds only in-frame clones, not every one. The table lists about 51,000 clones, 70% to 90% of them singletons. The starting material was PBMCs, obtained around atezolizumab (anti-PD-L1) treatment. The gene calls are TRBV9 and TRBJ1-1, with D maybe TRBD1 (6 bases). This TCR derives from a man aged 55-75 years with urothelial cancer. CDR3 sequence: CASSQGGTEAFF. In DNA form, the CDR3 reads TGTGCCAGCAGCCAAGGGGGCACTGAAGCTTTCTTT.